This record looks at one T cell receptor (beta chain) sequence and its context. What it recognizes is unknown. Samples came from healthy bone marrow donors. This CDR3 contains 17 residues. With 3 bases removed from V and 5 bases from J, the gap between germline ends came to 20 bases. Germline values: CDR1 MDHEN, CDR2 SYDVKM. This sample stems from a study of cytomegalovirus exposure and HLA in healthy donors. Study conclusions and caveats: Serostatus for CMV was the only available immune exposure information. Reports indicate that TCR beta sequences accurately predicted the HLA-A and HLA-B alleles of most subjects. Further analysis, carried out later, found HLA-associated TCR beta chains more clonally expanded than equally common other chains.

Amplification used 60 Vbeta primers and 13 Jbeta primers. The protocol was immunoSEQ multiplex PCR, while the TCRdb copy is restricted to in-frame clones and leaves out a portion. This table has roughly 160,000 clones, around four fifths appearing once. Material for sequencing was PBMCs. The chain employs TRBV28 and TRBJ1-5; possibly TRBD1 for D (6 bases). The TCR was taken from a young man in good health and CMV-seronegative. The CDR3 sequence is CASSLDLGGHTHQPQHF. The CDR3 nucleotides are TGTGCCAGCAGTTTGGATCTCGGGGGGCACACACATCAGCCCCAGCATTTT.